The following is a T cell receptor beta chain sequence with its context. The data were obtained in a study of blood T cell repertoires in COVID-19. Using immunoSEQ multiplex PCR, the repertoire was profiled, and TCRdb retains in-frame clones only, with some absent. The table has under 300,000 clones, 80% to 95% seen once. Trimming pared 6 bases from V and 4 bases from J, leaving 12 bases between. The CDR3 totals 14 residues. CDR1 is MNHEY and CDR2 is SVGAGI in the germline V gene. The gene calls are TRBV6-5 and TRBJ1-4; perhaps TRBD1 as D (6 bases). The origin of this receptor is a young man with COVID-19, enrolled during active disease. Sequencing input: peripheral blood. Here the CDR3 DNA reads TGTGCCAGCAGGGGAGGGGGGCTTAATGAAAAACTGTTTTTT. It yields the protein CASRGGGLNEKLFF.